Following are 20 T cell receptor beta chains from one sample sequenced in a study of control samples from healthy donors and cancer patients (dated by TCRdb to the early 2020s). Receptors were amplified or captured by the immunoSEQ multiplex PCR assay. The source is immuneACCESS, and TCRdb retained only in-frame sequences with V and J called. Part of the clones is not carried over; for the studies checked, unresolved V genes explain less than half of this, and the remainder is unexplained. The sample table holds 40,000 to 60,000 clones, of which roughly 90% were seen once. In total, the top ten clones hold 40% of the sample. The sequenced sample was PBMCs. The receptors derive from a man aged 45-60 years with head and neck cancer.

The table lists this clone with a few counts. The CDR3, as DNA: TGTGCCAGCAGCTTAGCGGCAGGGGATTTTTATGGCTACACCTTC. It encodes CASSLAAGDFYGYTF. The V gene is TRBV7-2, the J gene TRBJ1-2; possible D gene TRBD1, 6 bases. Germline values: CDR1 SGHTA, CDR2 FQGNSA. The CDR3 spans 15 residues. Between the trimmed V and J ends, which lost 0 bases and 5 bases, there was a span of 13 bases. The variable domain in full, completed from reference TRBV7-2 and TRBJ1-2, reads GAGVSQSPSNKVTEKGKDVELRCDPISGHTALYWYRQSLGQGLEFLIYFQGNSAPDKSGLPSDRFSAERTGGSVSTLTIQRTQQEDSAVYLCASSLAAGDFYGYTFGSGTRLTVV.

The gene calls are TRBV4-2 and TRBJ2-7; D is possibly TRBD1 (5 bases). Germline CDR1 LGHNA, CDR2 YNFKEQ. CDR3 length: 14 amino acids. The ends were cut back, 1 base at V and 2 bases at J, with 9 bases in the middle. CDR3 coding DNA: TGTGCCAGCAGCCAAGGAGACAGTCCCTACGAGCAGTACTTC. This translates into CASSQGDSPYEQYF.

The rearrangement joins TRBV27 to TRBJ2-2; D might be TRBD2 (6 bases). CDR3 length equals 14 residues. V lost 8 bases, J lost 0 bases, and 10 bases lay in between. The V gene's germline CDR1 is MNHEY and CDR2 SMNVEV (reference sequence). The CDR3 DNA is TGTGCCAGCGGCCGGAGGGCGAACACCGGGGAGCTGTTTTTT. Translating it yields CASGRRANTGELFF.

V gene TRBV6-1 combines with J gene TRBJ1-6, with TRBD1 as a possible D gene (5 bases). CDR3 length: 15 residues. Germline CDR1 MNHNS, CDR2 SASEGT. V was trimmed by 1 base and J by 10 bases, leaving 14 bases between them. CDR3 DNA sequence: TGTGCCAGCAGTGAAGAGCAGTCCAGGGCGTCACCCCTCCACTTT. This translates into CASSEEQSRASPLHF.

V gene TRBV7-2 combines with J gene TRBJ1-1; TRBD1 is a possible D gene (5 bases). CDR1 is SGHTA and CDR2 is FQGNSA in the germline V gene. There are 16 residues in the CDR3. Trimming took off 5 bases at V and 0 bases at J, with 16 bases between the two ends. The CDR3 sequence: CASSLGHLTMNTEAFF. CDR3 nucleotide sequence: TGTGCCAGCAGCCTAGGACACCTAACCATGAACACTGAAGCTTTCTTT.

The chain has TRBV30 and TRBJ2-7; D possibly corresponds to TRBD2 (7 bases). This CDR3 is 12 amino acids long. CDR1 is GTSNPN and CDR2 is SVGIG in the germline V gene (reference sequence). V lost 3 bases, J lost 3 bases, and 9 bases lay in between. The CDR3 DNA is TGTGCCTGGAGGGGAGGGGGCTACGAGCAGTACTTC. It encodes CAWRGGGYEQYF.

J is TRBJ2-3 and V is TRBV11-3; TRBD2 aligns across 10 bases. Germline CDR1 reads SGHNT; CDR2 reads YENEEA. V was clipped by 1 base and J by 5 bases; unmatched bases: 9. The CDR3 extends over 17 amino acids. CDR3: CASSLAPSGGAIDTQYF. The DNA of the CDR3 is TGTGCCAGCAGCTTAGCCCCGAGCGGGGGGGCGATAGATACGCAGTATTTT.

This chain connects TRBV3-1 (or the pseudogene TRBV3-2) to TRBJ2-2, with 12 positions matching TRBD2. CDR3 length: 18 amino acids. Germline-derived CDR1 and CDR2 are LGHDT and YNNKEL (reference sequence). The J segment lost 5 bases and the V segment lost 9 bases, leaving 16 bases of the junction unmatched. The CDR3 sequence: CARPVPLAGGPGTGELFF. DNA of the CDR3: TGTGCCAGACCCGTACCCCTAGCGGGAGGGCCTGGGACCGGGGAGCTGTTTTTT.

The chain combines TRBV7-2 with TRBJ2-2; D tentatively reads TRBD1 or TRBD2 (6 bases each). The germline V and J ends were trimmed by 0 bases and 2 bases, with 10 bases remaining between them. Germline V CDR1 and CDR2: SGHTA, FQGNSA. CDR3 length: 16 residues. This CDR3 is CASSLAGGFNTGELFF. The CDR3 nucleotides read TGTGCCAGCAGCTTAGCGGGGGGCTTTAACACCGGGGAGCTGTTTTTT.

The gene calls are TRBV18 and TRBJ2-5; TRBD1 aligns across 8 bases. CDR3 length: 14 residues. The V segment lost 3 bases and the J segment 3 bases; nucleotides outside the gene matches: 3. Germline loops: CDR1 KGHSH, CDR2 LQKENI. CDR3 sequence (DNA): TGTGCCAGCTCACCTAAGACAGGGGAAGAGACCCAGTACTTC. This codes for CASSPKTGEETQYF. The variable domain in full, with the rest retrieved from reference TRBV18 and TRBJ2-5, is NAGVMQNPRHLVRRRGQEARLRCSPMKGHSHVYWYRQLPEEGLKFMVYLQKENIIDESGMPKERFSAEFPKEGPSILRIQQVVRGDSAAYFCASSPKTGEETQYFGPGTRLLVL.

This clone was picked up a small number of times. The chain links TRBV3-1 (or the pseudogene TRBV3-2) to TRBJ2-1; D might be TRBD2 (5 bases). Trimming took off 2 bases at V and 6 bases at J, with 23 bases between the two ends. Germline V gives CDR1 LGHDT, CDR2 YNNKEL (reference sequence). This CDR3 is 18 amino acids long. The CDR3 loop is CASSQLIRTGPRRNEQFF. The CDR3 DNA reads as TGTGCCAGCAGCCAATTAATACGGACTGGGCCGCGACGCAATGAGCAGTTCTTC.

V is TRBV7-3 and J is TRBJ2-1; D perhaps matches TRBD2 (7 bases). Germline lookup yields CDR1 SGHTA and CDR2 FQGTGA. V shed 5 bases and J shed 7 bases, with 18 bases lying between them. The CDR3 runs 15 residues. The CDR3 region has the DNA TGTGCCAGCAGCCGCGGCGGGGGCCCTTCGAATGAGCAGTTCTTC. Encoded protein: CASSRGGGPSNEQFF.

V is TRBV28 and J is TRBJ1-2, with TRBD1 as a possible D gene (6 bases). The CDR3 contains 18 residues. Trimming left V 7 bases short and J 1 base short, with 25 bases between. CDR1 and CDR2 (germline): MDHEN, SYDVKM. The DNA of the CDR3 is TGTGCCAGCACCGCCCGCCCCGGTACAGGGAGGCTTAACTATGGCTACACCTTC. Encoded protein: CASTARPGTGRLNYGYTF.

This chain connects TRBV3-1 (or the pseudogene TRBV3-2) to TRBJ1-1; no definite D call. CDR1 is LGHDT and CDR2 is YNNKEL in the germline V gene (reference sequence). The CDR3 has 16 residues. The ends were cut back, 5 bases at V and 3 bases at J, with 19 bases in the middle. CDR3 loop: CASSSQLRSGDTEAFF. In DNA form, the CDR3 reads TGTGCCAGCAGCTCTCAGCTGCGCAGCGGGGACACTGAAGCTTTCTTT.

V gene TRBV2 combines with J gene TRBJ1-5; D not resolved. Trimming took off 6 bases at V and 4 bases at J, with 4 bases between the two ends. The CDR3 spans 11 residues. Germline CDR1 is SNHLY and CDR2 is FYNNEI. CDR3 nucleotides: TGTGCCAGCAGCATTAATCAGCCCCAGCATTTT. Its protein product is CASSINQPQHF.

There are a few counts of this clone. The CDR3 loop reads CASSGTSGGEQYF. The DNA of the CDR3 is TGCGCCAGCAGCGGGACTAGCGGGGGTGAGCAGTACTTC. The chain uses TRBV10-1 and TRBJ2-7; TRBD2 matches at 14 bases. With V trimmed by 6 bases and J by 7 bases, 2 bases remained unmatched. The CDR3 spans 13 residues. Germline values: CDR1 WNHNN, CDR2 SYGVQD (reference sequence).

The chain uses TRBV27 and TRBJ1-3; D is uncertain. Germline assignment: CDR1 MNHEY and CDR2 SMNVEV (reference sequence). The CDR3 has 15 residues. V was cut by 0 bases and J by 0 bases, with 6 bases left in between. CDR3 residues: CASSLSIYSGNTIYF. For the CDR3, the DNA is TGTGCCAGCAGTTTATCTATATACTCTGGAAACACCATATATTTT.

This clone was picked up one time. The V gene is TRBV3-1 (or the pseudogene TRBV3-2), the J gene TRBJ2-7; TRBD2 aligns across 7 bases. Losses at the gene ends were 0 bases for V and 4 bases for J; bases not matched to a gene: 9. The CDR3 length is 16 residues. CDR1 is LGHDT and CDR2 is YNNKEL in the germline V gene (reference sequence). The CDR3 DNA reads TGTGCCAGCAGCCAAGACGGGGGGACTGCGGGGTACGAGCAGTACTTC. Translating gives CASSQDGGTAGYEQYF.

The V and J genes are TRBV6-6 and TRBJ1-5; D gene ambiguous. Trimming took 6 bases from V and 0 from J, leaving 12 bases between them. This CDR3 is 15 amino acids long. The germline CDR1 and CDR2 sequences are MNHNY and SVGAGI (reference sequence). CDR3 amino acids: CASSAQKNSNQPQHF. The CDR3 coding sequence is TGTGCCAGCAGCGCCCAGAAGAATAGCAATCAGCCCCAGCATTTT.

V is TRBV7-9 and J is TRBJ2-5; D not resolved. The CDR3 spans 15 residues. The germline V gene encodes CDR1 SEHNR and CDR2 FQNEAQ (reference sequence). V was trimmed by 0 bases and J by 2 bases, leaving 10 bases between them. This CDR3 is CASSLALEPQETQYF. DNA of the CDR3: TGTGCCAGCAGCTTAGCGCTTGAACCACAAGAGACCCAGTACTTC.